One and the same sample provided the 19 T cell receptor beta chains below, sequenced in a study of monozygotic twins with inflammatory bowel disease. Using the 5' RACE reads, TCRdb records one entry per CDR3 protein without DNA. Its table records around 380,000 distinct CDR3 sequences. The specimen sequenced was blood. The receptors come from a human donor with ulcerative colitis or Crohn's disease, or a healthy co-twin of an affected twin (not recorded which).

The chain couples TRBV29-1 to TRBJ2-1. Germline lookup yields CDR1 SQVTM and CDR2 ANQGSEA. This CDR3 contains 12 residues. This CDR3 reads CSVEAYYNEQFF.

This chain uses TRBV6-5 with TRBJ2-7; no DNA is available, so the TRBD1 call from TCRdb remains unchecked. Germline CDR1 MNHEY, CDR2 SVGAGI. The CDR3 is 14 residues long. The chain's CDR3 is CASSYRGAQGEQYF.

J is TRBJ2-5 and V is TRBV4-2; the D call of TRBD2 rests on TCRdb alone, since no DNA is present to check it. The CDR3 length is 17 residues. CDR1 and CDR2 from the germline V gene are LGHNA and YNFKEQ. Here the CDR3 reads CASSRTSSAGSQETQYF.

CDR3 residues: CASSSSSRLAGGHEQFF. The chain recombines TRBV12-3 or TRBV12-4 with TRBJ2-1; TCRdb outputs TRBD2, but without DNA this stays unchecked. The CDR3 contains 17 residues.

This chain uses TRBV20-1 with TRBJ2-7; TCRdb's D call, TRBD1, is unchecked because there is no DNA. The CDR3 has 13 amino acids. Germline V lookup: CDR1 DFQATT, CDR2 SNEGSKA (reference sequence). CDR3 in amino acids: CSARWGARYEQYF.

V gene TRBV6-5 combines with J gene TRBJ2-1; TCRdb's assignment of TRBD2 cannot be checked, as there is no DNA. Germline lookup yields CDR1 MNHEY and CDR2 SVGAGI. This CDR3 comprises 16 residues. The CDR3 region is CTSSSRTQGRVNEQFF.

The chain joins TRBV18 to TRBJ2-3; TCRdb's assignment of TRBD1 cannot be checked, as there is no DNA. CDR1 is KGHSH, CDR2 LQKENI, per germline. CDR3 length: 13 residues. CDR3: CASSDRDRYTQYF.

The rearrangement links TRBV6-5 to TRBJ2-3; TCRdb proposes TRBD2, but this gene call is untestable without DNA. CDR1 is MNHEY and CDR2 is SVGAGI in the germline V gene. This CDR3 spans 15 amino acids. The CDR3 is CASSYTGLRTDTQYF.

The V call is TRBV5-5, the J call TRBJ1-2; the D call of TRBD1 rests on TCRdb alone, since no DNA is present to check it. CDR1 and CDR2 from the germline V gene are SGHKS and YYEKEE (reference sequence). The CDR3 runs to 14 residues. CDR3 loop: CASSLDGQGYGYTF. Full variable domain (outside the CDR3, taken from reference TRBV5-5 and TRBJ1-2): DAGVTQSPTHLIKTRGQQVTLRCSPISGHKSVSWYQQVLGQGPQFIFQYYEKEERGRGNFPDRFSARQFPNYSSELNVNALLLGDSALYLCASSLDGQGYGYTFGSGTRLTVV.

The chain links TRBV5-5 to TRBJ2-6; checking the TCRdb D call of TRBD1 is not possible without DNA. This CDR3 is built from 18 residues. Germline values: CDR1 SGHKS, CDR2 YYEKEE (reference sequence). CDR3 sequence reads: CASSDARDRVDGANVLTF.

The rearrangement joins TRBV10-1 to TRBJ2-3. Germline V gene lookup returns CDR1 WNHNN and CDR2 SYGVQD (reference sequence). The length of the CDR3 is 13 residues. The CDR3 protein is CASSRLSTDTQYF.

The V and J genes are TRBV20-1 and TRBJ2-2. The germline CDR1 and CDR2 sequences are DFQATT and SNEGSKA (reference sequence). The CDR3 is 13 residues long. The CDR3 loop is CSARQFGDGELFF.

The genes are TRBV10-1 and TRBJ2-7. CDR1 is WNHNN, CDR2 SYGVQD, per germline (reference sequence). The CDR3 loop spans 14 amino acids. The chain's CDR3 is CASRLGVGPHEQYF.

The chain has TRBV7-3 and TRBJ1-3. CDR1 is SGHTA, CDR2 FQGTGA, per germline. This CDR3 spans 14 amino acids. Here the CDR3 reads CASSSQGSGNTIYF.

The V call is TRBV7-9, the J call TRBJ1-6; TCRdb designates TRBD1, a call that cannot be tested without DNA. Per germline, CDR1 SEHNR and CDR2 FQNEAQ (reference sequence). The CDR3 loop spans 15 amino acids. The CDR3 protein is CASSLGQGGTPPLHF.

The V and J genes are TRBV4-1 and TRBJ2-3; TCRdb calls TRBD1, which cannot be checked without DNA. Germline CDR1 reads MGHRA; CDR2 reads YSYEKL. The CDR3 has 17 residues. The CDR3 sequence is CASSQVPGTGLIDTQYF.

The chain carries TRBV7-6 and TRBJ1-3. There are 13 residues in the CDR3. CDR1 SGHVS and CDR2 FNYEAQ come from the germline V gene. The CDR3 here is CASSTRPGNTIYF.

The rearrangement links TRBV12-3 or TRBV12-4 to TRBJ2-7; there is no DNA to check the TCRdb D call of TRBD1. The CDR3 consists of 16 residues. This CDR3 is CASSLGGGRTYYEQYF.

This sequence joins TRBV29-1 and TRBJ1-1; the D gene TCRdb calls, TRBD1, cannot be checked with no DNA. Germline loops: CDR1 SQVTM, CDR2 ANQGSEA. The CDR3 sequence is 16 residues long. The CDR3 loop is CSARGLDIQRNTEAFF.